This T cell receptor (beta chain) was observed in a study of blood T cell repertoires in COVID-19. Study overall: Sources were T cells, B-cell-depleted T cells, or PBMCs; the material itself was cDNA or gDNA.

TCRdb keeps only in-frame clones here, not all; method: immunoSEQ multiplex PCR. The sample holds approximately 280,000 clones, around 87% seen once. Germline CDR1 MNHEY, CDR2 SVGEGT. The V segment lost 0 bases and the J segment 2 bases; nucleotides outside the gene matches: 4. This CDR3 contains 16 residues. The rearrangement uses TRBV6-2 or TRBV6-3 and TRBJ1-5, with TRBD1 matching 7 bases. Sequencing was performed on peripheral blood. The receptor was isolated from a young woman who had recovered from COVID-19. DNA of the CDR3: TGTGCCAGCAGTTACTCGAAACAGGGGCGCAATCAGCCCCAGCATTTT. Protein: CASSYSKQGRNQPQHF.